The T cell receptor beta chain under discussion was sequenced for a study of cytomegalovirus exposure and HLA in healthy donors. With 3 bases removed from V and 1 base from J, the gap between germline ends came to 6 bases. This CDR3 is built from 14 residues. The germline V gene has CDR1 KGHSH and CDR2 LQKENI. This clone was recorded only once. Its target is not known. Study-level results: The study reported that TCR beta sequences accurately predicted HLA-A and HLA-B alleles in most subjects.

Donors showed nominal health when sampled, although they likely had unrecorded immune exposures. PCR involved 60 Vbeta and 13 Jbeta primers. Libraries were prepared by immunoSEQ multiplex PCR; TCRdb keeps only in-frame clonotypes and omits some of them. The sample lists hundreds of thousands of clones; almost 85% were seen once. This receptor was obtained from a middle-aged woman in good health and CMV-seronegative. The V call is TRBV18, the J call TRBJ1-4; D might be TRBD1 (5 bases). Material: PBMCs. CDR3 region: CASSPQGTNEKLFF. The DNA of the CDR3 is TGTGCCAGCTCACCGCAGGGAACTAATGAAAAACTGTTTTTT.